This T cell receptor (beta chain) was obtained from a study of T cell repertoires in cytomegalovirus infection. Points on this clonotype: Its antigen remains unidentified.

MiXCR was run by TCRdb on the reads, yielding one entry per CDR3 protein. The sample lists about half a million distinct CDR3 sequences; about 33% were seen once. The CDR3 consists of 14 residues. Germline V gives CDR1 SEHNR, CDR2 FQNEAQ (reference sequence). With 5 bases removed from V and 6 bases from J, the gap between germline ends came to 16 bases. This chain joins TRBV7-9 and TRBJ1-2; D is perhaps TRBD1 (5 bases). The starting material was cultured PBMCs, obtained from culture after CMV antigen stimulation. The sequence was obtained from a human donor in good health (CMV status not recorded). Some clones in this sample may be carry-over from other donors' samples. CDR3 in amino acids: CASSEYSQGDGYTF. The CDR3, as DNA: TGTGCCAGCAGCGAGTATTCCCAAGGGGATGGCTACACCTTC.